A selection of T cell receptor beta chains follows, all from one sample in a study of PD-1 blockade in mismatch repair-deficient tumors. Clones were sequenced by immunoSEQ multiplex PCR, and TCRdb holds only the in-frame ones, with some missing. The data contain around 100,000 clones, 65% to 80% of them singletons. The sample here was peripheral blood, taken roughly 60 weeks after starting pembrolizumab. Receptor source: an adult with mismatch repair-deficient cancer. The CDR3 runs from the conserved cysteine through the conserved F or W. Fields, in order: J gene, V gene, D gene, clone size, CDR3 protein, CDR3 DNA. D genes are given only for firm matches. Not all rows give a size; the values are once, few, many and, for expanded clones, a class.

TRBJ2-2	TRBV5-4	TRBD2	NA	CASSSGLRNTGELFF	TGTGCCAGCAGCTCGGGACTAAGAAACACCGGGGAGCTGTTTTTT
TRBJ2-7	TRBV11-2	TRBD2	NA	CASSLRMRGRAYEQYF	TGTGCCAGCAGCTTGAGAATGCGCGGGAGGGCTTACGAGCAGTACTTC
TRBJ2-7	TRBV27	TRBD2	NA	CASSKGLAGGENEQYF	TGTGCCAGCAGTAAGGGACTAGCGGGAGGGGAAAACGAGCAGTACTTC
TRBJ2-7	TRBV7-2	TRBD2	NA	CASSLGRGLAVTYEQYF	TGTGCCAGCAGCTTAGGGCGGGGACTAGCGGTAACTTACGAGCAGTACTTC
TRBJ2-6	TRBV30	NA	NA	CAWSSGVGANVLTF	TGTGCCTGGTCTTCTGGTGTCGGGGCCAACGTCCTGACTTTC
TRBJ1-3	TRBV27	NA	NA	CASSAKNSGNTIYF	TGTGCCAGCAGTGCAAAGAACTCTGGAAACACCATATATTTT
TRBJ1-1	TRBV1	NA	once	CTSSQDYLRQVGVTEAFF	TGCACCAGCAGCCAAGATTACTTAAGACAGGTTGGTGTCACTGAAGCTTTCTTT
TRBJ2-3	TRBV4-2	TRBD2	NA	CASSQGTGLAGEDTQYF	TGTGCCAGCAGCCAAGGGACGGGACTAGCGGGAGAGGATACGCAGTATTTT
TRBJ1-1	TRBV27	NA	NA	CASSSPGLNTEAFF	TGTGCCAGCAGTTCACCAGGACTGAACACTGAAGCTTTCTTT
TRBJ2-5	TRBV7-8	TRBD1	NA	CASSFWGTGSQETQYF	TGTGCCAGCAGCTTTTGGGGGACAGGCTCCCAAGAGACCCAGTACTTC
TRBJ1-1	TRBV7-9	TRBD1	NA	CASSLGTGINTEAFF	TGTGCCAGCAGCTTAGGGACAGGAATCAACACTGAAGCTTTCTTT
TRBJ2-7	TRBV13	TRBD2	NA	CASRPLGTSGTYEQYF	TGTGCCAGCCGGCCCCTCGGGACTAGCGGAACCTACGAGCAGTACTTC
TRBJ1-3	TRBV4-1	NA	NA	CASSQDQGKSSGNTIYF	TGCGCCAGCAGCCAAGATCAGGGGAAGAGCTCTGGAAACACCATATATTTT
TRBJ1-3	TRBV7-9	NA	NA	CASSQTGETIYF	TGTGCCAGCAGCCAAACGGGGGAGACCATATATTTT
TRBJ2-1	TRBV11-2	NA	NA	CASSLAYLNEQFF	TGTGCCAGCAGCTTAGCCTATTTGAATGAGCAGTTCTTC
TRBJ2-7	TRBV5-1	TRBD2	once	CASSLEGSGSVHEQYF	TGCGCCAGCAGCTTGGAGGGTAGCGGGAGCGTCCACGAGCAGTACTTC
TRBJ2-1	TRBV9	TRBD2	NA	CASSPRIGAGVLYNEQFF	TGTGCCAGCAGCCCCCGAATCGGGGCGGGAGTACTCTACAATGAGCAGTTCTTC
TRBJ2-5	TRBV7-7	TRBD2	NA	CASSLTGLAGAGETQYF	TGTGCTAGCAGCTTAACGGGACTAGCGGGAGCAGGGGAGACCCAGTACTTC
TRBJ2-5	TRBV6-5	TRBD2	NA	CASSYEGGEVETQYF	TGTGCCAGCAGTTACGAGGGAGGGGAGGTAGAGACCCAGTACTTC
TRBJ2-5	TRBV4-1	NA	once	CASSQEVAIRETQYF	TGCGCCAGCAGCCAAGAAGTGGCCATCCGGGAGACCCAGTACTTC
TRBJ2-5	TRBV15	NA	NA	CATSRGLGGTQYF	TGTGCCACCAGCAGAGGCCTAGGCGGGACCCAGTACTTC
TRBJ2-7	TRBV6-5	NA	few	CASRTTRDEQYF	TGTGCCAGCAGAACAACAAGGGACGAGCAGTACTTC
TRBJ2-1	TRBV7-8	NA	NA	CASSLVSYNEQFF	TGTGCCAGCAGCTTAGTGAGCTACAATGAGCAGTTCTTC
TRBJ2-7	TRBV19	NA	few	CATGQGDYEQYF	TGTGCCACCGGCCAGGGCGACTACGAGCAGTACTTC
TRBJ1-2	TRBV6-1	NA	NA	CASSEAARGGNGYTF	TGTGCCAGCAGTGAAGCGGCCAGGGGAGGTAATGGCTACACCTTC
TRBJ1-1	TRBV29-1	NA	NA	CSVEPGQLTEAFF	TGCAGCGTGGAACCGGGACAACTCACTGAAGCTTTCTTT
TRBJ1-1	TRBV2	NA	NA	CASTLGWTEAFF	TGTGCCAGCACATTGGGATGGACTGAAGCTTTCTTT
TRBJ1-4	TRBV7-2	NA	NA	CASSLDGYEKLFF	TGTGCCAGCAGCTTAGATGGGTATGAAAAACTGTTTTTT
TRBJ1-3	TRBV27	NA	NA	CASSSRSGANTIYF	TGTGCCAGCAGTTCAAGGTCAGGGGCAAACACCATATATTTT
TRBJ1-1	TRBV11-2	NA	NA	CASSLGAELEAFF	TGTGCCAGCAGCTTAGGGGCAGAGTTAGAAGCTTTCTTT
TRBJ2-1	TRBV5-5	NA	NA	CASSLTGGYTYNEQFF	TGTGCCAGCAGCTTAACTGGGGGGTATACCTACAATGAGCAGTTCTTC
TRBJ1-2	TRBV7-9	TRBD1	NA	CASSVTGTGLEYGYTF	TGTGCCAGCAGCGTCACCGGGACAGGATTGGAATATGGCTACACCTTC
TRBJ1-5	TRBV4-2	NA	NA	CASNFLGQAQHF	TGTGCCAGCAACTTCCTCGGCCAAGCCCAGCATTTT
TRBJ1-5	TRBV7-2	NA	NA	CASSLGGLSNQPQHF	TGTGCCAGCAGCTTGGGGGGGCTGAGCAATCAGCCCCAGCATTTT
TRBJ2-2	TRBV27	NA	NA	CASSISENTGELFF	TGTGCCAGCAGTATTTCGGAGAACACCGGGGAGCTGTTTTTT
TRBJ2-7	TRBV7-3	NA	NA	CASSLGTTYEQYF	TGTGCCAGCAGCTTAGGGACCACCTACGAGCAGTACTTC
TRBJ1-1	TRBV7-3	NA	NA	CASSPEGADTEAFF	TGTGCCAGCAGCCCCGAAGGGGCGGACACTGAAGCTTTCTTT
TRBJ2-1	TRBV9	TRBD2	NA	CASSVQGGDNEQFF	TGTGCCAGCAGCGTCCAGGGAGGGGACAATGAGCAGTTCTTC
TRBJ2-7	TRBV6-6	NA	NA	CASSARGERLYF	TGTGCCAGCAGTGCCCGGGGAGAGAGACTGTACTTC
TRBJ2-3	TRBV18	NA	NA	CASSPPDRGSTDTQYF	TGTGCCAGCTCACCCCCGGATCGTGGCAGCACAGATACGCAGTATTTT
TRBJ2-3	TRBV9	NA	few	CASSVGGTDTQYF	TGTGCCAGCAGCGTAGGGGGCACAGATACGCAGTATTTT
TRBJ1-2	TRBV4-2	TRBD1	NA	CASSQYDGRGRYGYTF	TGTGCCAGCAGCCAATACGACGGCAGGGGGCGTTATGGCTACACCTTC